This section outlines one T cell receptor beta chain sequence together with its context. Its antigen remains unidentified. Base qualities are not provided; no much larger clone lies one nucleotide away. This sample is part of a study of cytotoxic CD8 clonotypes in ibrutinib-treated CLL (dated by TCRdb to the early 2020s). As for the study more broadly: The cohort included some 14 treatment-naive and ten to twelve relapsed/refractory patients; approximately 17 were IGHV unmutated. Partial responses were observed in roughly 24 patients and complete responses in 2; after a median follow-up of around 64 months, remission was maintained in some 14 patients and progression was observed in approximately 12. Response samples were obtained after a median of around eleven months of treatment, with a range of roughly 6 to 36 months. On average, each sample yielded approximately 250,000 productive templates and around 100,000 productive rearrangements. Of the 70 to 100 people in the trial, approximately 28 had longitudinal samples available. Cryopreserved peripheral blood mononuclear cells were obtained prior to treatment, at the time of response, and at either disease progression or sustained remission. Every sample from remission and from progressive disease was obtained while the patients were still on ibrutinib.

The time point label corresponds to: 12 to 13 months on ibrutinib. For TCR beta library preparation, 1.5 to 2 micrograms of genomic DNA were extracted from the cryopreserved PBMCs. Longitudinal blood samples from CLL patients on ibrutinib monotherapy were analyzed using high-throughput TCR beta sequencing. The patients were enrolled in a single-center, open-label phase 2 trial of ibrutinib monotherapy. The goal of deep resolution MiSeq sequencing was a depth between 1 in 1 million and 1 in 200,000 T cells, and coverage averaged 10x per clonotype. The immunoSEQ hsTCRB Kit was used to generate TCR beta libraries. Per the source publication's procedure: The data were analyzed with ImmunoSEQ Analyzer and ImmunoSEQ Data Assistant, and V, D and J gene assignments followed IMGT definitions. Clonality, which ranges from 0 to 1, was calculated as one minus the normalized Shannon entropy of productive rearrangement frequencies. Public clonotype analysis was restricted to overrepresented clonotypes comprising at least 0.05% of each patient's repertoire. Thirteen age-matched healthy donor repertoires from immuneACCESS were used as controls for clonality. The table comes from immuneACCESS by way of TCRdb, which keeps in-frame sequences with V and J called. Part of the clones is missing from these tables; in studies checked, under half for an unresolved V gene and the rest for unknown reasons. That table supplies the V and J calls and clone size; D and trimming were determined from the DNA. For this sample the table gives around 200,000 clones, of which approximately 79% were detected only once. The ten top clones hold about an eighth of the sample.

Reading from cysteine to phenylalanine, the CDR3 counts 15 amino acids. Kept here is only the CDR3 DNA, which spans 45 bases and is read in frame from base 1. CDR1 is given as PRHDT and CDR2 as FYEKMQ, both from the germline V gene (reference sequence). Cut back by 6 bases and 4 bases, the V and J ends lie 19 bases apart. The research as a whole found: At ibrutinib response clonality went up, during sustained remission it held steady, and at progression it dropped back toward baseline. Public clonotypes were rare and either shrank or stayed stable during treatment, and the rise in clonality at ibrutinib response reflected expansion of private clonotypes. Sampling times were not matched between patients in sustained remission and patients whose disease was progressing, and lymph node repertoires were not examined. Baseline clonality was found to be higher than that of age-matched healthy donors and was strongly correlated with circulating CD8+ T-cell counts.

Here the sequenced sample was PBMCs, taken after 12 months of ibrutinib treatment. The TCR originated in a human donor with chronic lymphocytic leukemia. The chain is made from TRBV13 and TRBJ2-7; TRBD1 is perhaps the D gene, given 6 matching bases. The CDR3 amino acid sequence is: CASRLRTGQGYEQYF. The nucleotide sequence reads TGTGCCAGCAGACTCCGAACAGGGCAAGGGTACGAGCAGTACTTC. Supplemented by the reference TRBV13 and TRBJ2-7 proteins around the CDR3, the complete variable domain is AAGVIQSPRHLIKEKRETATLKCYPIPRHDTVYWYQQGPGQDPQFLISFYEKMQSDKGSIPDRFSAQQFSDYHSELNMSSLELGDSALYFCASRLRTGQGYEQYFGPGTRLTVT.